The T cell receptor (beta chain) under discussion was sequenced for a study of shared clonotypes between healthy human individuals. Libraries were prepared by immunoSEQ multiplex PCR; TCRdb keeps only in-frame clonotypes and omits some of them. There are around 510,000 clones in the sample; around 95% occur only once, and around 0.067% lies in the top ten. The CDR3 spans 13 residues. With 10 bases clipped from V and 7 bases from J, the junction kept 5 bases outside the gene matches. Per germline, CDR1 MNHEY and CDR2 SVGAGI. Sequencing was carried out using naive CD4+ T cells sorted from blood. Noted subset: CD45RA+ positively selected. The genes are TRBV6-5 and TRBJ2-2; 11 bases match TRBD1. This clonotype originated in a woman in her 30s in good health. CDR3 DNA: TGTGCCATCGGACAGGGGGCGATCGGGGAGCTGTTTTTT. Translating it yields CAIGQGAIGELFF.